A selection of T cell receptor beta chains follows, all from one sample in a study of blood T cell repertoires in COVID-19. This table comes from immunoSEQ multiplex PCR, and its TCRdb copy is limited to in-frame clones, with some not included. The table records 200,000 or so clones, roughly nine tenths of them present only once. Sequences were obtained from PBMCs or T cells enriched from blood (not recorded which). These TCRs come from a woman aged 40 to 50 with acute COVID-19. Both conserved end residues are part of each CDR3. D genes are given only for firm matches. Part of the rows lack a size; the others show once, few, many or a class for expanded clones.

j_gene	abundance	d_gene	v_gene	CDR3aa	CDR3nt
TRBJ2-3	NA	TRBD1	TRBV2	CASGYDRGTDTQYF	TGTGCCAGCGGCTATGACAGGGGAACAGATACGCAGTATTTT
TRBJ2-4	NA	NA	TRBV5-1	CASSGGGGAKNIQYF	TGCGCCAGCAGCGGGGGTGGAGGGGCCAAAAACATTCAGTACTTC
TRBJ2-5	NA	NA	TRBV6-4	CASSGGGARETQYF	TGTGCCAGCAGTGGTGGGGGGGCTAGGGAGACCCAGTACTTC
TRBJ1-2	NA	TRBD1	TRBV5-1	CASRPGTEYYGYTF	TGCGCCAGCAGGCCCGGGACAGAGTACTATGGCTACACCTTC
TRBJ1-2	NA	NA	TRBV18	CASSPTDNYGYTF	TGTGCCAGCTCACCCACAGATAACTATGGCTACACCTTC
TRBJ1-5	NA	NA	TRBV6-5	CASSYSRGGHQPQHF	TGTGCCAGCAGTTACTCGAGGGGGGGCCATCAGCCCCAGCATTTT
TRBJ1-2	NA	TRBD1	TRBV19	CASSFGQGAGYTF	TGTGCCAGTAGTTTCGGACAGGGGGCTGGCTACACCTTC
TRBJ2-2	NA	NA	TRBV30	CACFRAGELFF	TGTGCCTGCTTCCGGGCCGGGGAGCTGTTTTTT
TRBJ1-6	NA	TRBD1	TRBV6-5	CASSRDSYNSPLHF	TGTGCCAGCAGTCGGGACAGCTATAATTCACCCCTCCACTTT
TRBJ2-2	NA	NA	TRBV5-1	CASRHRSGTGELFF	TGCGCCAGCAGGCACCGGAGCGGGACCGGGGAGCTGTTTTTT
TRBJ2-5	once	TRBD2	TRBV4-1	CASSQGPERGRFQETQYF	TGCGCCAGCAGCCAAGGACCTGAGCGGGGCCGTTTCCAAGAGACCCAGTACTTC
TRBJ1-1	NA	TRBD1	TRBV10-2	CASSRTGGTEAFF	TGCGCCAGCAGCCGGACAGGGGGCACTGAAGCTTTCTTT
TRBJ2-7	NA	NA	TRBV12-3/TRBV12-4	CASSLPPDEQYF	TGTGCCAGCAGTCTTCCCCCCGACGAGCAGTACTTC
TRBJ1-5	NA	NA	TRBV5-6	CASSQGGGSYQPQHF	TGTGCCAGCAGCCAGGGTGGGGGGTCCTATCAGCCCCAGCATTTT
TRBJ2-5	NA	TRBD2	TRBV3-1/TRBV3-2	CASSQTTGLAGGKTGETQYF	TGTGCCAGCAGTCAGACAACTGGTTTAGCGGGGGGAAAAACGGGGGAGACCCAGTACTTC
TRBJ1-3	NA	NA	TRBV12-3/TRBV12-4	CASTLSGNTIYF	TGTGCCAGCACGTTGTCTGGAAACACCATATATTTT
TRBJ2-7	few	TRBD2	TRBV27	CASSFHPGTRPYEQYF	TGTGCCAGCAGTTTTCATCCGGGGACTAGGCCCTACGAGCAGTACTTC
TRBJ2-5	NA	TRBD2	TRBV30	CALGLAGGLKETQYF	TGTGCCCTCGGACTAGCGGGGGGGCTAAAGGAGACCCAGTACTTC
TRBJ1-1	NA	NA	TRBV4-1	CASSPNRVAEAFF	TGCGCCAGCAGCCCTAACAGGGTTGCTGAAGCTTTCTTT
TRBJ2-3	NA	TRBD2	TRBV2	CASSEELAGVADTQYF	TGTGCCAGCAGTGAAGAGCTAGCGGGAGTTGCAGATACGCAGTATTTT
TRBJ1-1	NA	NA	TRBV5-4	CASFTPGDPVTEAFF	TGTGCCAGCTTTACTCCAGGGGATCCGGTTACTGAAGCTTTCTTT
TRBJ2-1	NA	TRBD2	TRBV3-1/TRBV3-2	CASSQVSGVTYNEQFF	TGTGCCAGCAGCCAAGTGAGCGGGGTTACCTACAATGAGCAGTTCTTC
TRBJ1-6	NA	NA	TRBV27	CASSLRSSYNSPLHF	TGTGCCAGCAGTTTGCGGAGCTCCTATAATTCACCCCTCCACTTT
TRBJ1-1	few	NA	TRBV9	CASSVGQRGSTEAFF	TGTGCCAGCAGCGTAGGCCAACGAGGGAGCACTGAAGCTTTCTTT